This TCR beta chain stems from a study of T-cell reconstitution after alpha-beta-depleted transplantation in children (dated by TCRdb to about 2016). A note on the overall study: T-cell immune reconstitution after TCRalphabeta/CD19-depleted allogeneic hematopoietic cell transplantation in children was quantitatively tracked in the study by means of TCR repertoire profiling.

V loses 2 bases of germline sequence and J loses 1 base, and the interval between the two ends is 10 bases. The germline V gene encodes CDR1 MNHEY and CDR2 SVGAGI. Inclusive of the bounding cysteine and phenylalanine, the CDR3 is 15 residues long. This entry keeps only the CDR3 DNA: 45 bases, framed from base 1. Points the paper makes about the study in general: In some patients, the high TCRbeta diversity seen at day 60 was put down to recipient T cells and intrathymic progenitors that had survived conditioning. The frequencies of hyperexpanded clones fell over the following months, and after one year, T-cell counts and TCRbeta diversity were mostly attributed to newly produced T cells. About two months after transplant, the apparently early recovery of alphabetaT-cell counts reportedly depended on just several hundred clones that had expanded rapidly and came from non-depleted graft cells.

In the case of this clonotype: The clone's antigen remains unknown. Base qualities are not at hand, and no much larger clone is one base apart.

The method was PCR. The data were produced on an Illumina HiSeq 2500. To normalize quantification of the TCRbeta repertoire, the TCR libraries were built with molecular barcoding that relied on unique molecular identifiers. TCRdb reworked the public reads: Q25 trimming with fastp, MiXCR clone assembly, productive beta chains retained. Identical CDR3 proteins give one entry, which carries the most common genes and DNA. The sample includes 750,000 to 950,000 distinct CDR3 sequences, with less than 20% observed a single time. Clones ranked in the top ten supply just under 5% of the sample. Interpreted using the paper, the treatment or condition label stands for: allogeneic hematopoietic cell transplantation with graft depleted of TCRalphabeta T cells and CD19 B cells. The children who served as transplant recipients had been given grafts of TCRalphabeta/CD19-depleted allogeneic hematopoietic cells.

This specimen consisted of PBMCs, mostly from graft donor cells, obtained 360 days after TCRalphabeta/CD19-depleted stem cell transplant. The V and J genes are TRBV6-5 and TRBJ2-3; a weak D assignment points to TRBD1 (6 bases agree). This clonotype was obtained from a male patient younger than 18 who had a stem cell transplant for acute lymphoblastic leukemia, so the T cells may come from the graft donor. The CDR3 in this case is CASSYIPGGTDTQYF. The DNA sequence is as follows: TGTGCCAGCAGTTACATCCCAGGGGGCACAGATACGCAGTATTTT.